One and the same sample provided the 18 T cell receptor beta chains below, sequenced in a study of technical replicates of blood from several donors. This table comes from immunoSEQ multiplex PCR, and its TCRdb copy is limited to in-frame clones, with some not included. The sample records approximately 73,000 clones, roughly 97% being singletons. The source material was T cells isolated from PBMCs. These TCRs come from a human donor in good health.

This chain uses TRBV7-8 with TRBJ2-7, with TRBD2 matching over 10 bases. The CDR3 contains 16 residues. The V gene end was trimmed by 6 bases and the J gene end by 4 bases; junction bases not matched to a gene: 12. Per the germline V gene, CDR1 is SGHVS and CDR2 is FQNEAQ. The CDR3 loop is CASSYLAGEGSYEQYF. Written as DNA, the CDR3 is TGTGCCAGCAGTTATCTAGCGGGAGAGGGGTCTTACGAGCAGTACTTC.

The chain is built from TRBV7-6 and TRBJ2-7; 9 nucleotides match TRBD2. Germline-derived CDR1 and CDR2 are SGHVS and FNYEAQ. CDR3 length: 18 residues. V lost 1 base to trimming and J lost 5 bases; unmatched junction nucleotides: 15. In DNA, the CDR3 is TGTGCCAGCAGCTTAGGTAGTAGCGGGAGTGTTCTCGCCAACGAGCAGTACTTC. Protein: CASSLGSSGSVLANEQYF.

The CDR3 region has the DNA TGCGCCAGCACCGGAACAATTAGCGGGAGGAACACCGGGGAGCTGTTTTTT. Translation gives CASTGTISGRNTGELFF. This chain connects TRBV4-1 to TRBJ2-2; 9 nucleotides match TRBD2. The germline V gene has CDR1 MGHRA and CDR2 YSYEKL. CDR3 length: 17 residues. Germline trimming cut 7 bases from V and 1 base from J; bases unmatched to any gene: 10.

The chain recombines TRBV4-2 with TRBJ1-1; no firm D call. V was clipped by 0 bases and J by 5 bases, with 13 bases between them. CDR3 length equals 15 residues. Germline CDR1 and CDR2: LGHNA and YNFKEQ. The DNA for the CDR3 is TGTGCCAGCAGCCAAGAACCTGGCGGGAGGACTGAAGCTTTCTTT. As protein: CASSQEPGGRTEAFF.

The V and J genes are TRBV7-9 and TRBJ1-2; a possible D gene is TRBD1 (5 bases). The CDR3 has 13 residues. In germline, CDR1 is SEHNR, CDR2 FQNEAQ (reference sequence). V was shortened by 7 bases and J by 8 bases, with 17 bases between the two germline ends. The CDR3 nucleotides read TGTGCCAGCAACAATATAGGGGAAGGCGGCTACACCTTC. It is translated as CASNNIGEGGYTF.

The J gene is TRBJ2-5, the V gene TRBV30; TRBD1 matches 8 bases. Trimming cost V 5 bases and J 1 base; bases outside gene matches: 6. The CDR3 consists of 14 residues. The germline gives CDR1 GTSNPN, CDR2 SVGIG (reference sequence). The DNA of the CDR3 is TGTGCCTGGGGACAGGGAATGCCCCAAGAGACCCAGTACTTC. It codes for CAWGQGMPQETQYF.

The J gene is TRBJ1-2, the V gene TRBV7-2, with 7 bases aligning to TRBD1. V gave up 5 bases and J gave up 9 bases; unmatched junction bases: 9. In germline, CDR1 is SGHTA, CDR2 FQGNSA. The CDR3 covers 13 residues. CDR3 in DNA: TGTGCCAGCAGCGAGAGACAGGGTATGAGCTACACCTTC. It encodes CASSERQGMSYTF.

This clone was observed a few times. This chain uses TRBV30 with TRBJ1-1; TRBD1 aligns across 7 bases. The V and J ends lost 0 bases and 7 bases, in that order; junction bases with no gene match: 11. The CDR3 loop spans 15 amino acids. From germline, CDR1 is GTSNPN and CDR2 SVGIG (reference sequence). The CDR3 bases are TGTGCCTGGAGTGTGTGGGGCAGGGGGACGGATGAAGCTTTCTTT. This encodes CAWSVWGRGTDEAFF.

For the CDR3, the DNA is TGTGCCAGCAAACCAACAGGGCTAGCAGGAGATAATGAAAAACTGTTTTTT. Its translation is CASKPTGLAGDNEKLFF. The genes are TRBV28 and TRBJ1-4; D may be TRBD1 (6 bases). Trimming took 7 bases from V and 4 from J, leaving 22 bases between them. Germline loops: CDR1 MDHEN, CDR2 SYDVKM. The CDR3 is 17 residues long.

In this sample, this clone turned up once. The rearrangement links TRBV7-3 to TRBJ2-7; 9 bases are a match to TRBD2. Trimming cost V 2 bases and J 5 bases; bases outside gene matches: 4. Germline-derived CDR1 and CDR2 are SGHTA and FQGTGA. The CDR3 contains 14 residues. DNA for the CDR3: TGTGCCAGCAGCTTATCTAGCGGGAAGGACGAGCAGTACTTC. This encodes CASSLSSGKDEQYF.

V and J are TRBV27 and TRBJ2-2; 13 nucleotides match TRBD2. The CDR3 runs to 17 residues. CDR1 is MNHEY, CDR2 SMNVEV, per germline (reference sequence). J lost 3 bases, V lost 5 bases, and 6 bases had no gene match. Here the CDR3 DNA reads TGTGCCAGCAGTCGGACTAGCGGGAGTTGGGACACCGGGGAGCTGTTTTTT. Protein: CASSRTSGSWDTGELFF.

Here the CDR3 reads CAWKTSTNYNEQFF. The CDR3 coding sequence is TGTGCCTGGAAGACTAGCACTAATTACAATGAGCAGTTCTTC. The V and J genes are TRBV30 and TRBJ2-1; 7 nucleotides line up with TRBD2. The CDR3 is 14 amino acids. V trimming: 4 bases; J trimming: 4 bases; junction bases outside the gene matches: 7. Germline assignment: CDR1 GTSNPN and CDR2 SVGIG (reference sequence).

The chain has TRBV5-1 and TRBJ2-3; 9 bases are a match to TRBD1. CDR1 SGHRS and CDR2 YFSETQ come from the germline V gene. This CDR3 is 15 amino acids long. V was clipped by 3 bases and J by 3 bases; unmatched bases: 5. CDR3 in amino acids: CASSYRDRETDTQYF. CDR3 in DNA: TGCGCCAGCAGCTACCGGGACAGGGAGACAGATACGCAGTATTTT.

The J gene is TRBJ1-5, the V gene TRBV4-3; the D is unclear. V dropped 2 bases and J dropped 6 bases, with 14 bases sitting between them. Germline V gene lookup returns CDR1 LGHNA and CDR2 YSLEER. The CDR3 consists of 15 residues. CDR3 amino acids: CASSQILSEGQPQHF. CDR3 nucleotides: TGCGCCAGCAGCCAAATCTTAAGTGAGGGTCAGCCCCAGCATTTT.

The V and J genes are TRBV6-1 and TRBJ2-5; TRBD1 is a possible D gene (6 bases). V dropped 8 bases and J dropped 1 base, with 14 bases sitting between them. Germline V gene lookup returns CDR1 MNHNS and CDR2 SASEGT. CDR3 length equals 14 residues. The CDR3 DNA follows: TGTGCCAGCTCTCAGGCGACAGGCCAAGAGACCCAGTACTTC. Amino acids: CASSQATGQETQYF.

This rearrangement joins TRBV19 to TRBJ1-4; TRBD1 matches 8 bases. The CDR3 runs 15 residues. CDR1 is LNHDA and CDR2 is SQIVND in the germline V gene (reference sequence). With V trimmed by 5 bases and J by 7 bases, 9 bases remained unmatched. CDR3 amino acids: CASSSQGAPSEKLFF. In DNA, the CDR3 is TGTGCCAGTAGTTCCCAGGGGGCGCCTAGTGAAAAACTGTTTTTT. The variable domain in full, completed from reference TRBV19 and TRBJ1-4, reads DGGITQSPKYLFRKEGQNVTLSCEQNLNHDAMYWYRQDPGQGLRLIYYSQIVNDFQKGDIAEGYSVSREKKESFPLTVTSAQKNPTAFYLCASSSQGAPSEKLFFGSGTQLSVL.

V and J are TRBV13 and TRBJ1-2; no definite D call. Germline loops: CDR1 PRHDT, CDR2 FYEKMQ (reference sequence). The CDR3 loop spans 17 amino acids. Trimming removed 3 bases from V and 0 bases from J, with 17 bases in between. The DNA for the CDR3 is TGTGCCAGCAGCTTGGAGGGTAGAGACTCCTCTAACTATGGCTACACCTTC. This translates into CASSLEGRDSSNYGYTF.

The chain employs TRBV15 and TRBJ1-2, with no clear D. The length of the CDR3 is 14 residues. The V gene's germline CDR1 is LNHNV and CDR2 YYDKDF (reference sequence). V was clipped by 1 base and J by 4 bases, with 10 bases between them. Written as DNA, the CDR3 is TGTGCCACCAGCAGAGCCGGGGAAGGCTATGGCTACACCTTC. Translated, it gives CATSRAGEGYGYTF.